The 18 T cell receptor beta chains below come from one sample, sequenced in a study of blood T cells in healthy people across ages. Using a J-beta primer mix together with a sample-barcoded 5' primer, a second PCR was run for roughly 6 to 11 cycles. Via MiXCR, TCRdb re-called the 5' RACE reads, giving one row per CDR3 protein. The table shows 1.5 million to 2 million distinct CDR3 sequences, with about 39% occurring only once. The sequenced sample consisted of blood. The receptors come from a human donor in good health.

Written as DNA, the CDR3 is TGTGCCAGCAGCCGGGACGAGTGGAGCTCCTACGAGCAGTACTTC. Residues: CASSRDEWSSYEQYF. V usage is TRBV7-2 and J usage is TRBJ2-7, with D perhaps TRBD1 or TRBD2 (5 bases each). CDR1 is SGHTA and CDR2 is FQGNSA in the germline V gene. CDR3 size: 15 residues. Between the trimmed V and J ends, which lost 5 bases and 0 bases, there was a span of 14 bases.

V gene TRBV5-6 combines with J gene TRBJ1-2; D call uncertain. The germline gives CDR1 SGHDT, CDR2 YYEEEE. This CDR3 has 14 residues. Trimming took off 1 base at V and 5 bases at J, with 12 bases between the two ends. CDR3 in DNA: TGTGCCAGCAGCTTGTTTTCGCAGGAGTATGGCTACACCTTC. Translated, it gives CASSLFSQEYGYTF.

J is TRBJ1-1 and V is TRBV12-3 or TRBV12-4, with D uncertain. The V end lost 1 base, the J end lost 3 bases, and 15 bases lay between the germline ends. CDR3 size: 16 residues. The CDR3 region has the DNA TGTGCCAGCAGTTTAGATGGCTGGGTTAGGGACACTGAAGCTTTCTTT. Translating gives CASSLDGWVRDTEAFF.

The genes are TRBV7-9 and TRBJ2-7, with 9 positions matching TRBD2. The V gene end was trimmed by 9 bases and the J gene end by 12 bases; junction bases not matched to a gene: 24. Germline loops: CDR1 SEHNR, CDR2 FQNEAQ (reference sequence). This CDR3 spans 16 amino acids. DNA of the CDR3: TGTGCCAGTACCCCCGGCCTAGCGGGGCTTGGGGAGACCCGGTACTTC. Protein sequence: CASTPGLAGLGETRYF.

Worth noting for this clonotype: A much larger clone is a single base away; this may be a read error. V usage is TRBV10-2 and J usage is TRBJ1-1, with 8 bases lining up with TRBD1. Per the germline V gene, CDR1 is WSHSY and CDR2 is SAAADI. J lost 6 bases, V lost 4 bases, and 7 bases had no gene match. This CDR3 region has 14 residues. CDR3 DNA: TGCGCCAGCAGTGTAGGACAGGGTAGTCCTGAAGCTTTCTTT. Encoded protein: CASSVGQGSPEAFF.

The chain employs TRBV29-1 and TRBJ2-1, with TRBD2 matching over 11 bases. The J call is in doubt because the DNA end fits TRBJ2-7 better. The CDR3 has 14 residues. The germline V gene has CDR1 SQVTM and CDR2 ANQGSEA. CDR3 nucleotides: TGCAGCGTTGAGGCTAGCGGGAGGTACAATGAGCAGTACTTC. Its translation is CSVEASGRYNEQYF.

The CDR3 sequence: CSAVETSGGALYQETQYF. The CDR3, as DNA: TGCAGTGCTGTAGAAACTAGCGGGGGGGCTCTGTACCAAGAGACCCAGTACTTC. The chain carries TRBV20-1 and TRBJ2-5; 13 bases agree with TRBD2. The CDR3 is 18 amino acids. The germline gives CDR1 DFQATT, CDR2 SNEGSKA (reference sequence). With V trimmed by 5 bases and J by 0 bases, 12 bases remained unmatched.

CDR3 nucleotide sequence: TGCGCCAGCAGCTGGCCCTCACAAAGAGCGGACACCGGGGAGCTGTTTTTT. Translation gives CASSWPSQRADTGELFF. The chain links TRBV5-1 to TRBJ2-2; D perhaps matches TRBD2 (5 bases). Trimming left V 3 bases short and J 3 bases short, with 18 bases between. This CDR3 region has 17 residues. Germline CDR1 and CDR2: SGHRS and YFSETQ.

The CDR3 DNA sequence: TGTGCCAGCAGCCAAGGATATTCTCGGGGCCTTGGCGAAAAACTGTTTTTT. Its protein is CASSQGYSRGLGEKLFF. The rearrangement uses TRBV4-2 and TRBJ1-4, with D possibly matching TRBD1 (5 bases). Per germline, CDR1 LGHNA and CDR2 YNFKEQ. Trimming removed 1 base at V and 8 bases at J, with 20 bases between. This CDR3 contains 17 residues.

The DNA of the CDR3 is TGTGCCAGCAGCTACGGCCAGGAGGCATACTACGACTACACCTTC. Protein: CASSYGQEAYYDYTF. The chain is built from TRBV11-1 and TRBJ1-2; D is unclear. CDR1 and CDR2 (germline): SGHAT, FQDESV (reference sequence). The CDR3 extends over 15 amino acids. The V end was cut by 4 bases, the J end by 10 bases, with 22 bases between.

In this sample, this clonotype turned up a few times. DNA for the CDR3: TGTGCCAGCAGCGCAACCGGGACCGACGTTTACAATGAGCAGTTCTTC. This sequence encodes CASSATGTDVYNEQFF. The chain combines TRBV28 with TRBJ2-1; D assignment may be TRBD1 or TRBD2 (5 bases each). CDR3 length: 16 residues. Per germline, CDR1 MDHEN and CDR2 SYDVKM. V gave up 6 bases and J gave up 4 bases, with 19 bases separating them.

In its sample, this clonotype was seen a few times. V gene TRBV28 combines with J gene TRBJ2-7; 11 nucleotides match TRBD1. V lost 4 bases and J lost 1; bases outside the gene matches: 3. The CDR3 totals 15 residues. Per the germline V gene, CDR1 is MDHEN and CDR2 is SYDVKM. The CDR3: CASSWDRGGSYEQYF. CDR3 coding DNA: TGTGCCAGCAGTTGGGACAGGGGGGGATCCTACGAGCAGTACTTC.

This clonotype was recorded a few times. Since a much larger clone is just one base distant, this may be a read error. This CDR3 reads CAISGTGWGANVLTF. CDR3 sequence (DNA): TGTGCCATCAGTGGCACCGGTTGGGGGGCCAACGTCCTGACTTTC. The V gene is TRBV10-3, the J gene TRBJ2-6; D unresolved. The germline CDR1 and CDR2 sequences are ENHRY and SYGVKD. Trimming removed 4 bases at V and 4 bases at J, with 11 bases between. The CDR3 runs to 15 residues.

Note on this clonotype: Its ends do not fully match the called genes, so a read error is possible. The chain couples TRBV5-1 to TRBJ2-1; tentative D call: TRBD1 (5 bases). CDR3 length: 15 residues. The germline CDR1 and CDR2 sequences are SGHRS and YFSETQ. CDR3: CTSSLTSQGYNEQFF. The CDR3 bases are TGCACCAGCAGCTTGACTTCGCAGGGATACAATGAGCAGTTCTTC.

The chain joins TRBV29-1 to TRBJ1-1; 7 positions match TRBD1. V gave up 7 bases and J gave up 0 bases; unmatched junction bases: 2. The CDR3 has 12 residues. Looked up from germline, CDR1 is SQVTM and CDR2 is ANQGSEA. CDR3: CSGGGMNTEAFF. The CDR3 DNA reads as TGCAGCGGAGGGGGCATGAACACTGAAGCTTTCTTT. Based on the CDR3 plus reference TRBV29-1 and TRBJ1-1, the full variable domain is SAVISQKPSRDICQRGTSLTIQCQVDSQVTMMFWYRQQPGQSLTLIATANQGSEATYESGFVIDKFPISRPNLTFSTLTVSNMSPEDSSIYLCSGGGMNTEAFFGQGTRLTVV.

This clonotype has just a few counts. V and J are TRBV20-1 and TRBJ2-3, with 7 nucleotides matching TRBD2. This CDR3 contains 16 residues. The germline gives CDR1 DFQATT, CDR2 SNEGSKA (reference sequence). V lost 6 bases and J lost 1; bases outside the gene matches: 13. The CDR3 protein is CSAGYSSGPRTDTQYF. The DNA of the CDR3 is TGCAGTGCCGGGTACTCTAGCGGTCCACGCACAGATACGCAGTATTTT.

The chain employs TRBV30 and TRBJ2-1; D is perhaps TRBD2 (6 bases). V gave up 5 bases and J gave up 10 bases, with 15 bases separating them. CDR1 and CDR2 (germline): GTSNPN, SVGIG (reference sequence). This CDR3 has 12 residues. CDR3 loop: CAWGTSLREQFF. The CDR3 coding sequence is TGTGCCTGGGGAACTAGCCTCCGCGAGCAGTTCTTC.

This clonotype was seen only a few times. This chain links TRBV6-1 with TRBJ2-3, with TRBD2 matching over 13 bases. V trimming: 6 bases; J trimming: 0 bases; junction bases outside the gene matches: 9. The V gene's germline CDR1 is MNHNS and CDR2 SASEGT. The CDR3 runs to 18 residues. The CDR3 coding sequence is TGTGCCAGCAGCCGCGGACTAGCGGGGGCCCTTAGCACAGATACGCAGTATTTT. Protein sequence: CASSRGLAGALSTDTQYF.